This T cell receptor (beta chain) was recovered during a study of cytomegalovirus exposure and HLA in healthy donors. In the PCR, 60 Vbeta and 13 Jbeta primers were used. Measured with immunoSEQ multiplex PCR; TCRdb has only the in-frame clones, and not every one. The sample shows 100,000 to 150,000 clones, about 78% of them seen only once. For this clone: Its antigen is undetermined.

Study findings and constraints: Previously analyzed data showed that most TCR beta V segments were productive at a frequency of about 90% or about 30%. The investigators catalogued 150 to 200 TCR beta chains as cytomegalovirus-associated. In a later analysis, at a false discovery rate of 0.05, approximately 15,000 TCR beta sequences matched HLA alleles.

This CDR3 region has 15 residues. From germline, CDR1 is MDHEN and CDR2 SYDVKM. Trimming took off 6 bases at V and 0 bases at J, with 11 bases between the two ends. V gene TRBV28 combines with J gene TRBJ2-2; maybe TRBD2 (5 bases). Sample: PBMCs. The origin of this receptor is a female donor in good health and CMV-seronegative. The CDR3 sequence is CASSLLAANTGELFF. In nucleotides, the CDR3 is TGTGCCAGCAGCCTCCTAGCAGCGAACACCGGGGAGCTGTTTTTT.